This record looks at one T cell receptor beta chain sequence and its context. These data belong to a study of blood T cell repertoires in COVID-19. Followed longitudinally, the Seattle patients had been enrolled during active infection. As handled by the study authors: Using reference gene primer amplification, nucleated cell counts were estimated. Repertoires were generated with immunoSEQ multiplex PCR, while TCRdb's copy carries only in-frame clones and drops some. The V and J calls and clone size were taken over from that table, and D and trimming were inferred from the DNA. Of about 250,000 clones listed, roughly 85% are singletons. The CDR3 extends over 18 amino acids. Germline assignment: CDR1 SGHTA and CDR2 FQGNSA. The J segment lost 0 bases and the V segment lost 0 bases, leaving 5 bases of the junction unmatched.

This sequence was found in a man aged 50 to 60 with COVID-19, enrolled during active disease. Material for sequencing was peripheral blood. The genes are TRBV7-2 and TRBJ2-3, with 11 bases lining up with TRBD2. CDR3 amino acids: CASSLALAGGPSTDTQYF. In DNA, the CDR3 is TGTGCCAGCAGCTTAGCGCTAGCGGGGGGACCAAGCACAGATACGCAGTATTTT.